This TCR beta chain originates from a study of graft-versus-host responses after intestinal transplantation. Per germline, CDR1 SGHAT and CDR2 FQNNGV. The V and J ends lost 6 bases and 8 bases, in that order; junction bases with no gene match: 16. The CDR3 runs to 18 residues. Details on this clone: Its antigen is unknown.

The repertoire was sequenced with immunoSEQ multiplex PCR; TCRdb's copy has only in-frame clones and lacks some. The repertoire holds tens of thousands of clones, under 95% seen once, with approximately 2% in the top ten. Broader study findings: There were GvH clones found in recipient marrow, and some of them appeared first in ileum or blood. GvH clone levels peaked in circulation, and this peak was associated with early post-transplant HvG declines.

The V and J genes are TRBV11-2 and TRBJ2-1, with 13 nucleotides matching TRBD2. The sequence was collected from a human donor who received an intestinal transplant. The source material was unstimulated CD8+ T cells sorted from spleen or lymph node cells, sampled before intestinal transplant. Here the CDR3 DNA reads TGTGCCAGCAGTTTCGGAATGACTAGCGGGGGGCACCGTTATGAGCAGTTCTTC. Translation gives CASSFGMTSGGHRYEQFF.